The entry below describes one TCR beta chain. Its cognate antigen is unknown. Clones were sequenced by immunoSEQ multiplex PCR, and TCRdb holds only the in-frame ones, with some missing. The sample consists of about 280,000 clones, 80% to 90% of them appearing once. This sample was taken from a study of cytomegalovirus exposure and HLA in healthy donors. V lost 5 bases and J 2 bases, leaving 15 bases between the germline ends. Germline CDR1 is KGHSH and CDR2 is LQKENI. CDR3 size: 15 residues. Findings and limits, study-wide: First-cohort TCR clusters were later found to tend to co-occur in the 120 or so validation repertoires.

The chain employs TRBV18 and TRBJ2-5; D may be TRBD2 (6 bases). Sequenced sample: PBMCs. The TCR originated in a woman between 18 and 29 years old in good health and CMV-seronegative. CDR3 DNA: TGTGCCAGCTCAATAGGGGCGGGACCACAAGAGACCCAGTACTTC. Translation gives CASSIGAGPQETQYF.